The rows below give T cell receptor beta chains drawn from one sample of a study of shared clonotypes between healthy human individuals. Sequenced by immunoSEQ multiplex PCR; TCRdb stores in-frame clones only, minus some. In the table there are fewer than 850,000 clones, 60% to 80% of which are singletons. Sequencing was carried out using memory CD4+ T cells sorted from blood. These receptor sequences come from a woman aged 30 to 39 in good health. The CDR3 runs from the conserved cysteine through the conserved F or W. Fields, in order: clone size, D gene, J gene, V gene, CDR3 DNA, CDR3 protein. The D gene is left open where the match is weak. Clone size is not always given. Where it is, it says once, few, many or a class for expanded clones.

>NA|NA|TRBJ1-5|TRBV2
TGTGCCAGCAGTCCCAAACTGCGTGGAAATCAGCCCCAGCATTTT
CASSPKLRGNQPQHF
>NA|NA|TRBJ2-7|TRBV4-1
TGCGCCAGCAGCCAAGGTCAGGGCCTCTCCTACGAGCAGTACTTC
CASSQGQGLSYEQYF
>NA|NA|TRBJ1-4|TRBV2
TGTGCCAGCATGAAGGGGGTTAATGAAAAACTGTTTTTT
CASMKGVNEKLFF
>NA|TRBD2|TRBJ2-5|TRBV7-2
TGTGCCAGCGGACTAGAGGGAGTGACCCAGTACTTC
CASGLEGVTQYF
>few|TRBD2|TRBJ2-1|TRBV2
TGTGCCAGCAACGGGCAACTAGCGGGAGTTGCGTTCTTC
CASNGQLAGVAFF
>NA|NA|TRBJ2-7|TRBV11-2
TGTGCCAGCAGCTTAGTCCGGGACGACGAGCAGTACTTC
CASSLVRDDEQYF
>NA|NA|TRBJ1-4|TRBV5-8
TGTGCCAGCAAAGAGAGAACAACTAATGAAAAACTGTTTTTT
CASKERTTNEKLFF
>NA|NA|TRBJ2-2|TRBV9
TGTGCCAGCAGCGTCAGGGCTGTCACCGGGGAGCTGTTTTTT
CASSVRAVTGELFF
>NA|NA|TRBJ1-2|TRBV27
TGTGCCAGCAGTAGGAGCAGTTCGAACTATGGCTACACCTTC
CASSRSSSNYGYTF
>few|NA|TRBJ2-5|TRBV28
TGTGCCAGCAGTTCGTTTAGGGACAATCCCGTTGCAGGGGAGACCCAGTACTTC
CASSSFRDNPVAGETQYF
>NA|NA|TRBJ1-5|TRBV5-5
TGTGCCAGCAGCTTGGTTCAGGCGAACACGGGGAATCAGCCCCAGCATTTT
CASSLVQANTGNQPQHF
>NA|NA|TRBJ1-3|TRBV7-8
TGTGCCAGCAGCTTAGCTGAGAGCTCTGGAAACACCATATATTTT
CASSLAESSGNTIYF
>NA|NA|TRBJ1-2|TRBV19
TGTGCCAGTAGTCCGGGACAAACCCATCTTGGCTACACCTTC
CASSPGQTHLGYTF
>few|NA|TRBJ2-1|TRBV12-5
TGTGCTAGTGGTTTTGGCGTCGATGAGCAGTTCTTC
CASGFGVDEQFF
>NA|TRBD1|TRBJ2-5|TRBV6-5
TGTGCCAGCAGACTGACAGGGGAAGAGACCCAGTACTTC
CASRLTGEETQYF
>once|NA|TRBJ2-7|TRBV19
TGTGCCAGTAGTATAGACAGAGACTACGAGCAGTACTTC
CASSIDRDYEQYF
>NA|NA|TRBJ1-5|TRBV10-3
TGTGCCATCAAGAACGGTCATGGCAATCAGCCCCAGCATTTT
CAIKNGHGNQPQHF
>once|TRBD2|TRBJ2-2|TRBV7-2
TGTGCCAGCAATCTAGCGGGAGGGTGGACCGGGGAGCTGTTTTTT
CASNLAGGWTGELFF
>NA|NA|TRBJ2-7|TRBV21-1
TGTGCCAGCAGCAAAGCGGGGGGACCCCGACTTCACGAGCAGTACTTC
CASSKAGGPRLHEQYF
>NA|NA|TRBJ1-5|TRBV28
TGTGCCAGCAGGAGGCCGGGACAGCCCCAGCATTTT
CASRRPGQPQHF
>NA|NA|TRBJ1-5|TRBV7-8
TGTGCCAGCAGCGGAGGGGCTAGGGATCAGCCCCAGCATTTT
CASSGGARDQPQHF
>NA|NA|TRBJ1-1|TRBV7-3
TGTGCCAGCAGCCACAACTCAGGGTATTGGAACACTGAAGCTTTCTTT
CASSHNSGYWNTEAFF
>NA|NA|TRBJ1-4|TRBV5-1
TGCGCCAGCAGCGGCGGGGGGAATAATGAAAAACTGTTTTTT
CASSGGGNNEKLFF
>NA|TRBD2|TRBJ2-7|TRBV27
TGTGCCAGCAGTTTTGCGGGAGGGCCCCACGAGCAGTACTTC
CASSFAGGPHEQYF
>few|NA|TRBJ1-5|TRBV5-8
TGTGCCAGCAGCTTGGTGCCCGGGCAGAGCAATCAGCCCCAGCATTTT
CASSLVPGQSNQPQHF
>NA|TRBD2|TRBJ2-2|TRBV2
TGTGCCAGCCGTGGACTAGCGGGATTGAACACCGGGGAGCTGTTTTTT
CASRGLAGLNTGELFF
>NA|TRBD1|TRBJ1-3|TRBV29-1
TGCAGCGTTGCGAGAGGGACAGCCTCTGGAAACACCATATATTTT
CSVARGTASGNTIYF
>NA|TRBD2|TRBJ2-1|TRBV7-3
TGTGCCAGCAGCCTCTTAGCGGGAGTATCCGAGCAGTTCTTC
CASSLLAGVSEQFF
>few|NA|TRBJ1-2|TRBV27
TGTGCCAGCAGTGGCCGCCTGGGTGGCTACACCTTC
CASSGRLGGYTF
>NA|NA|TRBJ2-7|TRBV28
TGTGCCAGCACCCGTACCAGATACGAGCAGTACTTC
CASTRTRYEQYF
>once|NA|TRBJ1-2|TRBV19
TGTGCCAGTAGTATAATGAGAGATTATGGCTACACCTTC
CASSIMRDYGYTF
>NA|TRBD2|TRBJ2-1|TRBV4-2
TGTGCCAGCAGGGGGACTAGCGGGATGGATGAGCAGTTCTTC
CASRGTSGMDEQFF
>NA|NA|TRBJ1-2|TRBV15
TGTGCCACCAAAAGGGACCGTAATTATAACTATGGCTACACCTTC
CATKRDRNYNYGYTF
>NA|NA|TRBJ2-3|TRBV7-7
TGTGCCAGCAGCTTAACTGTACTAGGCTCAGATACGCAGTATTTT
CASSLTVLGSDTQYF
>NA|NA|TRBJ2-1|TRBV4-1
TGCGCCAGCCAAGGTTCGGATGAGCAGTTCTTC
CASQGSDEQFF